These 14 T cell receptor beta chains came from one sample sequenced in a study of CD8+CD57+ T cells in acquired aplastic anemia. Patients chosen for sequencing had shown CD8+CD57+ cell expansion by flow cytometry. It was genomic DNA that served as the template for profiling TCR beta VDJ and CDR3. TCRdb fed the reads into MiXCR, producing one record per CDR3 protein. The sample lists under 200,000 distinct CDR3 sequences, around 47% seen once, with 9.7% in the top ten. The sequencing sample was made of sorted CD4+, CD8+, or CD8+CD57+ T cells (not recorded which) from PBMCs. The source of these receptors is a human donor with aplastic anemia.

J is TRBJ2-2 and V is TRBV6-1; maybe TRBD2 (5 bases). Trimming took off 6 bases at V and 0 bases at J, with 11 bases between the two ends. This CDR3 is 15 amino acids long. Per the germline V gene, CDR1 is MNHNS and CDR2 is SASEGT. The CDR3 nucleotides read TGTGCCAGCAGAACCGGGATAACGAACACCGGGGAGCTGTTTTTT. Translated: CASRTGITNTGELFF.

This clonotype has a count of ten or more. The chain employs TRBV6-1 and TRBJ2-7, with 7 bases lining up with TRBD2. The CDR3 is made up of 15 amino acids. Germline CDR1 reads MNHNS; CDR2 reads SASEGT. Trimming cost V 6 bases and J 1 base; bases outside gene matches: 9. DNA of the CDR3: TGTGCCAGCAGCCGGCTAGCGGCCCTATCCTACGAGCAGTACTTC. Amino acids: CASSRLAALSYEQYF.

The chain couples TRBV20-1 to TRBJ2-5; D unclear. Germline V CDR1 and CDR2: DFQATT, SNEGSKA (reference sequence). The CDR3 sequence is 13 residues long. The germline V and J ends were trimmed by 0 bases and 5 bases, with 10 bases remaining between them. CDR3 nucleotide sequence: TGCAGTGCTAGAGATCAAGTATTGGAGACCCAGTACTTC. Amino acids: CSARDQVLETQYF.

The rearrangement joins TRBV7-3 to TRBJ2-7, with a possible D match to TRBD1 (6 bases). V lost 9 bases, J lost 1 base, and 16 bases lay in between. CDR3 length: 14 residues. CDR1 and CDR2 (germline): SGHTA, FQGTGA. In nucleotides, the CDR3 is TGTGCCAGTAGCCCAGGGGTCCTATCCTACGAGCAGTACTTC. It yields the protein CASSPGVLSYEQYF.

The rearrangement joins TRBV20-1 to TRBJ1-4; TRBD1 matches at 12 bases. Trimming at V came to 6 bases and at J to 7 bases, leaving 6 bases not matched to a gene. CDR3 length: 14 residues. Germline V gives CDR1 DFQATT, CDR2 SNEGSKA (reference sequence). CDR3 loop: CSAHWGQGAEKLFF. The DNA of the CDR3 is TGCAGTGCCCATTGGGGACAGGGGGCTGAAAAACTGTTTTTT.

This clonotype was detected ten times or more. This rearrangement joins TRBV19 to TRBJ2-2; unclear D gene. Trimming left V 5 bases short and J 0 bases short, with 7 bases between. Per germline, CDR1 LNHDA and CDR2 SQIVND (reference sequence). CDR3 length equals 14 residues. CDR3 bases: TGTGCCAGTAGTTACAGACCGAACACCGGGGAGCTGTTTTTT. This translates into CASSYRPNTGELFF. The whole variable domain, remainder taken from reference TRBV19 and TRBJ2-2, is DGGITQSPKYLFRKEGQNVTLSCEQNLNHDAMYWYRQDPGQGLRLIYYSQIVNDFQKGDIAEGYSVSREKKESFPLTVTSAQKNPTAFYLCASSYRPNTGELFFGEGSRLTVL.

The J gene is TRBJ2-4, the V gene TRBV10-3; 9 nucleotides align to TRBD2. The CDR3 length is 14 residues. The V segment lost 11 bases and the J segment 0 bases; nucleotides outside the gene matches: 5. Germline V gene data show CDR1 as ENHRY and CDR2 as SYGVKD. The CDR3 sequence: CAAQAGGAKNIQYF. The CDR3 DNA reads as TGTGCCGCACAAGCGGGAGGAGCCAAAAACATTCAGTACTTC.

The chain employs TRBV27 and TRBJ2-1; 7 bases are shared with TRBD2. The J call may be mistaken, given a closer DNA end match to TRBJ2-5. The germline V gene encodes CDR1 MNHEY and CDR2 SMNVEV (reference sequence). The CDR3 runs 15 residues. The CDR3 is CASRGSGEIGETQYF. DNA of the CDR3: TGTGCCAGCAGGGGAAGCGGGGAGATAGGTGAGACCCAGTACTTC.

V gene TRBV10-3 combines with J gene TRBJ2-2; D may be TRBD1 or TRBD2 (7 bases each). The ends were cut back, 4 bases at V and 6 bases at J, with 15 bases in the middle. The CDR3 has 15 amino acids. Looked up from germline, CDR1 is ENHRY and CDR2 is SYGVKD. For the CDR3, the DNA is TGTGCCATCAGTGGGAGACAGGGAGGGGCCGGGGAGCTGTTTTTT. Translation gives CAISGRQGGAGELFF.

As to this clonotype: The junction shows a germline mismatch at one end, possibly a read error. The chain couples TRBV7-8 to TRBJ2-5, with 8 bases fitting TRBD2. Germline CDR1 SGHVS, CDR2 FQNEAQ. This CDR3 contains 16 residues. CDR3 nucleotides: TGCGCCAGCAGCCCCTTTGTAGCGGGGTCACAAGAGACCCAGTACTTC. Amino acid sequence: CASSPFVAGSQETQYF.

In this sample, this clonotype turned up many times. This rearrangement joins TRBV7-8 to TRBJ2-7; 8 bases align to TRBD1. This CDR3 region has 15 residues. Germline V CDR1 and CDR2: SGHVS, FQNEAQ. The V and J ends lost 1 base and 1 base, in that order; junction bases with no gene match: 3. The chain's CDR3 is CASSLGRGPSYEQYF. The CDR3 nucleotides are TGTGCCAGCAGCTTAGGCAGGGGGCCATCCTACGAGCAGTACTTC.

This clonotype showed up just a few times. The chain recombines TRBV2 with TRBJ1-1; no reliable D call. CDR1 SNHLY and CDR2 FYNNEI come from the germline V gene. The CDR3 runs 15 residues. The V end was cut by 0 bases, the J end by 0 bases, with 8 bases between. CDR3 region: CASSEAVTVNTEAFF. The CDR3 DNA reads TGTGCCAGCAGTGAAGCGGTAACGGTGAACACTGAAGCTTTCTTT.

This clonotype occurred a few times. CDR3 sequence (DNA): TGTGCCAGCAGTTCCCCGGGGGGGACGACCATATATTTT. This sequence encodes CASSSPGGTTIYF. The rearrangement uses TRBV2 and TRBJ1-3; maybe TRBD1 (5 bases). The CDR3 sequence is 13 residues long. Germline V gene sequence: CDR1 SNHLY, CDR2 FYNNEI. V dropped 5 bases and J dropped 10 bases, with 15 bases sitting between them. Together with reference TRBV2 and TRBJ1-3, the CDR3 gives the full variable domain: EPEVTQTPSHQVTQMGQEVILRCVPISNHLYFYWYRQILGQKVEFLVSFYNNEISEKSEIFDDQFSVERPDGSNFTLKIRSTKLEDSAMYFCASSSPGGTTIYFGEGSWLTVV.

This clonotype was recorded many times. The V call is TRBV6-1, the J call TRBJ1-2, with D possibly being TRBD1 (5 bases). Germline CDR1 reads MNHNS; CDR2 reads SASEGT. CDR3 length: 15 amino acids. V was pared by 3 bases and J by 4 bases, with 15 bases between. This CDR3 is CASSDRGGGIYGYTF. CDR3 nucleotides: TGTGCCAGCAGTGACCGCGGGGGTGGGATCTATGGCTACACCTTC.